These 32 T cell receptor beta chains were sequenced from one sample in a study of OX40 agonist ivuxolimab in advanced cancers. Some clones are missing from TCRdb's copy, which holds only in-frame ones; the method was immunoSEQ multiplex PCR. The table includes about 72,000 clones, roughly nine tenths detected once. This specimen was CD4+ or CD8+ T cells sorted from blood, taken in a trial of the OX40 agonist ivuxolimab. These receptors originate from an adult with an advanced solid tumor such as melanoma, head and neck, liver or kidney cancer.

This clone was picked up one time. The rearrangement uses TRBV2 and TRBJ1-2; 9 bases are a match to TRBD1. The CDR3 is made up of 16 amino acids. The trim removed 2 bases at V and 8 bases at J, leaving 12 bases unmatched. Germline V CDR1 and CDR2: SNHLY, FYNNEI. As DNA, the CDR3 is TGTGCCAGCAGTGAAAGGGAAGGGACAGGGTCCCGCGGCTACACCTTC. It translates to CASSEREGTGSRGYTF.

The sample holds one count of this clone. The V call is TRBV19, the J call TRBJ1-5; 11 bases fit TRBD1. V dropped 5 bases and J dropped 6; count of bases not matched to a gene: 9. Germline assignment: CDR1 LNHDA and CDR2 SQIVND (reference sequence). The CDR3 totals 16 residues. The CDR3 spells CASSPWGTGGFQPQHF. In nucleotides, the CDR3 is TGTGCCAGTAGTCCCTGGGGGACAGGGGGTTTTCAGCCCCAGCATTTT. Drawing the rest from reference TRBV19 and TRBJ1-5, the complete variable domain is DGGITQSPKYLFRKEGQNVTLSCEQNLNHDAMYWYRQDPGQGLRLIYYSQIVNDFQKGDIAEGYSVSREKKESFPLTVTSAQKNPTAFYLCASSPWGTGGFQPQHFGDGTRLSIL.

The V and J genes are TRBV2 and TRBJ2-7, with D possibly called TRBD1 or TRBD2 (6 bases each). CDR1 SNHLY and CDR2 FYNNEI come from the germline V gene. V lost 3 bases and J lost 2, with 14 bases in between. The CDR3 extends over 15 amino acids. The CDR3 sequence is CASSEEGGPTYEQYF. DNA for the CDR3: TGTGCCAGCAGTGAGGAGGGGGGACCGACCTACGAGCAGTACTTC.

This sequence joins TRBV7-2 and TRBJ2-5; 7 bases fit TRBD2. CDR1 SGHTA and CDR2 FQGNSA come from the germline V gene. The CDR3 has 16 residues. V lost 0 bases and J lost 7; bases outside the gene matches: 11. CDR3 coding DNA: TGTGCCAGCAGCTTAGCGTCTAGCGGAACCGGGGGGACCCAGTACTTC. This sequence encodes CASSLASSGTGGTQYF.

Written as DNA, the CDR3 is TGTGCCAGCAGCCTAGGGGGGGCTCCGGGCACAGATACGCAGTATTTT. Translating gives CASSLGGAPGTDTQYF. The chain couples TRBV7-9 to TRBJ2-3; D perhaps matches TRBD2 (7 bases). With 5 bases removed from V and 1 base from J, the gap between germline ends came to 16 bases. The length of the CDR3 is 16 residues. CDR1 and CDR2 from the germline V gene are SEHNR and FQNEAQ (reference sequence).

The rearrangement links TRBV9 to TRBJ2-7; D not certain. The ends were cut back, 0 bases at V and 3 bases at J, with 7 bases in the middle. The germline CDR1 and CDR2 sequences are SGDLS and YYNGEE. The CDR3 contains 13 residues. CDR3 amino acids: CASSVGVNYEQYF. The CDR3 DNA is TGTGCCAGCAGCGTAGGGGTTAACTACGAGCAGTACTTC.

The rearrangement uses TRBV28 and TRBJ1-5; D might be TRBD1 (6 bases). This CDR3 comprises 14 residues. With 5 bases removed from V and 11 bases from J, the gap between germline ends came to 19 bases. Germline values: CDR1 MDHEN, CDR2 SYDVKM. The CDR3 here is CASSDSGTPGAQHF. The CDR3 DNA reads as TGTGCCAGCAGTGATTCCGGGACACCGGGAGCCCAGCATTTT.

The chain combines TRBV10-3 with TRBJ2-1; D gene unclear. There are 14 residues in the CDR3. Trimming left V 2 bases short and J 4 bases short, with 9 bases between. Germline CDR1 and CDR2: ENHRY and SYGVKD. The CDR3, as DNA: TGTGCCATCAGTGAGGCGACCTTATACAATGAGCAGTTCTTC. This encodes CAISEATLYNEQFF.

This chain connects TRBV5-1 to TRBJ1-5; D is perhaps TRBD1 (6 bases). The CDR3 totals 15 residues. CDR1 and CDR2 (germline): SGHRS, YFSETQ. With 5 bases removed from V and 1 base from J, the gap between germline ends came to 13 bases. The CDR3 reads CASREGVQSNQPQHF. The DNA of the CDR3 is TGCGCCAGCAGAGAGGGGGTGCAGAGCAATCAGCCCCAGCATTTT.

V is TRBV10-3 and J is TRBJ2-1; 8 bases agree with TRBD2. The length of the CDR3 is 15 residues. V lost 2 bases and J lost 7; bases outside the gene matches: 7. The germline gives CDR1 ENHRY, CDR2 SYGVKD. This CDR3 reads CAISERGGRENEQFF. The CDR3 coding sequence is TGTGCCATCAGTGAGCGGGGGGGCCGGGAAAATGAGCAGTTCTTC.

The chain employs TRBV28 and TRBJ2-6; tentatively, D is TRBD1 (6 bases). Germline CDR1 reads MDHEN; CDR2 reads SYDVKM. Trimming took off 4 bases at V and 2 bases at J, with 6 bases between the two ends. The CDR3 covers 14 residues. For the CDR3, the DNA is TGTGCCAGCAGTTCAGGGGCTGGGGCCAACGTCCTGACTTTC. Its protein is CASSSGAGANVLTF.

The rearrangement joins TRBV5-5 to TRBJ1-4; 9 bases map to TRBD1. Germline loops: CDR1 SGHKS, CDR2 YYEKEE (reference sequence). V shed 4 bases, J shed 7 bases, and the junction held 5 bases outside the gene matches. The CDR3 runs to 14 residues. CDR3: CASSLGTGREKLFF. The CDR3 DNA sequence: TGTGCCAGCAGCCTCGGGACAGGGCGTGAAAAACTGTTTTTT.

V gene TRBV19 combines with J gene TRBJ1-1, with D unclear. The CDR3 sequence is 12 residues long. V lost 3 bases and J 8 bases, leaving 10 bases between the germline ends. CDR1 is LNHDA and CDR2 is SQIVND in the germline V gene (reference sequence). CDR3 in amino acids: CASSMSVGEAFF. The DNA of the CDR3 is TGTGCCAGTAGTATGAGTGTCGGAGAAGCTTTCTTT.

The chain joins TRBV14 to TRBJ2-7; no clear D. This CDR3 comprises 14 residues. Germline CDR1 and CDR2: SGHDN and FVKESK. Trimming stripped 2 bases from V and 2 bases from J, with 10 bases between. CDR3 sequence reads: CASSQLPWTYEQYF. The CDR3, as DNA: TGTGCCAGCAGCCAACTCCCTTGGACCTACGAGCAGTACTTC.

This chain joins TRBV2 and TRBJ1-5; no clear D. The CDR3 is 15 residues long. V was clipped by 4 bases and J by 4 bases, with 14 bases between them. Germline CDR1 and CDR2: SNHLY and FYNNEI. The CDR3 loop reads CASSGVRSPNQPQHF. The CDR3 nucleotides read TGTGCCAGCAGTGGGGTTCGGTCCCCGAATCAGCCCCAGCATTTT.

The V call is TRBV7-8, the J call TRBJ2-7; D may be TRBD1 (5 bases). Germline-derived CDR1 and CDR2 are SGHVS and FQNEAQ. The CDR3 totals 14 residues. The V end was cut by 4 bases, the J end by 3 bases, with 13 bases between. The CDR3 DNA reads as TGTGCCAGCAGCTCTCAAATAGGGGACTACGAGCAGTACTTC. Its translation is CASSSQIGDYEQYF.

The chain couples TRBV7-6 to TRBJ1-1, with D hard to call. Per the germline V gene, CDR1 is SGHVS and CDR2 is FNYEAQ. The V end lost 4 bases, the J end lost 4 bases, and 10 bases lay between the germline ends. There are 13 residues in the CDR3. The CDR3, as DNA: TGTGCCAGCAGCTCAAGACCTGGCACTGAAGCTTTCTTT. Translating gives CASSSRPGTEAFF.

V gene TRBV9 combines with J gene TRBJ2-3, with D uncertain. This CDR3 has 12 residues. V lost 0 bases to trimming and J lost 6 bases, with 5 bases between them. Germline loops: CDR1 SGDLS, CDR2 YYNGEE. CDR3 sequence reads: CASSVGSDTQYF. The DNA of the CDR3 is TGTGCCAGCAGCGTAGGTTCCGATACGCAGTATTTT.

In nucleotides, the CDR3 is TGTGCCAGCAGCTCGACTAGCGGCTCCTACAATGAGCAGTTCTTC. Translation gives CASSSTSGSYNEQFF. This chain links TRBV2 with TRBJ2-1; 9 nucleotides agree with TRBD2. Germline lookup yields CDR1 SNHLY and CDR2 FYNNEI. This CDR3 spans 15 amino acids. Trimming cost V 6 bases and J 0 bases; bases outside gene matches: 3.

The chain combines TRBV7-9 with TRBJ2-1, with 10 bases aligning to TRBD2. The CDR3 runs 14 residues. CDR1 and CDR2 from the germline V gene are SEHNR and FQNEAQ (reference sequence). Trimming cost V 9 bases and J 4 bases; bases outside gene matches: 6. This chain's CDR3 is CARLAGVSYNEQFF. The DNA of the CDR3 is TGTGCCAGGCTAGCGGGAGTTAGTTACAATGAGCAGTTCTTC.

V gene TRBV5-4 combines with J gene TRBJ1-1; possible D gene TRBD1, 6 bases. This CDR3 has 14 amino acids. The V end was cut by 1 base, the J end by 1 base, with 8 bases between. The germline CDR1 and CDR2 sequences are SGHNT and YYREEE (reference sequence). The CDR3 bases are TGTGCCAGCAGCTTGTCGACAGGGAACACTGAAGCTTTCTTT. The encoded protein is CASSLSTGNTEAFF.

V and J are TRBV29-1 and TRBJ2-3; a weak D match, TRBD2 (6 bases). The germline V gene has CDR1 SQVTM and CDR2 ANQGSEA. The CDR3 covers 14 residues. Trimming stripped 4 bases from V and 1 base from J, with 12 bases between. The CDR3 is CSVVPGVGTDTQYF. CDR3 DNA sequence: TGCAGCGTTGTTCCGGGGGTCGGCACAGATACGCAGTATTTT.

This clone appeared a single time. The rearrangement joins TRBV28 to TRBJ2-7, with 8 bases matching TRBD2. Germline CDR1 MDHEN, CDR2 SYDVKM. CDR3 size: 13 residues. The CDR3 DNA is TGTGCAGCGTCCGGGGGGGGCCTTCACGAGCAGTACTTC. Amino acid sequence: CAASGGGLHEQYF.

The V gene is TRBV6-6, the J gene TRBJ1-4; TRBD1 is a possible D gene (6 bases). The CDR3 covers 14 residues. Per germline, CDR1 MNHNY and CDR2 SVGAGI (reference sequence). The V end was cut by 4 bases, the J end by 8 bases, with 14 bases between. The CDR3 sequence is CASSSSRGKEKLFF. In DNA form, the CDR3 reads TGTGCCAGCAGTTCAAGCAGGGGAAAGGAAAAACTGTTTTTT.

J is TRBJ2-3 and V is TRBV5-4, with D possibly called TRBD1 or TRBD2 (5 bases each). V lost 3 bases and J lost 2, with 13 bases in between. CDR3 length: 15 amino acids. CDR1 and CDR2 (germline): SGHNT, YYREEE (reference sequence). CDR3 sequence (DNA): TGTGCCAGCAGCTCGTACCGGGACCCCACAGATACGCAGTATTTT. This encodes CASSSYRDPTDTQYF.

V usage is TRBV28 and J usage is TRBJ2-5; 8 bases map to TRBD1. The CDR3 is 14 residues long. V lost 5 bases to trimming and J lost 2 bases; unmatched junction nucleotides: 4. Per germline, CDR1 MDHEN and CDR2 SYDVKM. The CDR3 sequence: CASSPRGLQETQYF. In DNA, the CDR3 is TGTGCCAGCAGTCCCAGGGGGCTGCAAGAGACCCAGTACTTC.

The chain uses TRBV6-5 and TRBJ1-5; TRBD1 matches at 8 bases. Germline lookup yields CDR1 MNHEY and CDR2 SVGAGI. J lost 1 base, V lost 5 bases, and 4 bases had no gene match. The CDR3 length is 15 residues. The CDR3 region is CASSVDRGSNQPQHF. The CDR3 bases are TGTGCCAGCAGTGTAGACAGGGGAAGCAATCAGCCCCAGCATTTT.

The chain combines TRBV2 with TRBJ2-1; 8 bases fit TRBD1. Per the germline V gene, CDR1 is SNHLY and CDR2 is FYNNEI. The V segment lost 9 bases and the J segment 9 bases; nucleotides outside the gene matches: 16. The CDR3 runs to 15 residues. The CDR3: CARTGTGRNVGEQFF. DNA for the CDR3: TGTGCCAGGACCGGGACAGGACGTAATGTCGGTGAGCAGTTCTTC.

The chain recombines TRBV5-1 with TRBJ1-5; D might be TRBD1 (5 bases). Trimming stripped 0 bases from V and 5 bases from J, with 6 bases between. The V gene's germline CDR1 is SGHRS and CDR2 YFSETQ. The CDR3 loop spans 13 amino acids. Written as DNA, the CDR3 is TGCGCCAGCAGCTTGGAGGGGTATCAGCCCCAGCATTTT. Protein product: CASSLEGYQPQHF.

This clone has more than one count but fewer than ten. The chain links TRBV9 to TRBJ2-3, with D possibly being TRBD1 or TRBD2 (5 bases each). CDR3 length: 16 residues. With 0 bases removed from V and 6 bases from J, the gap between germline ends came to 17 bases. From germline, CDR1 is SGDLS and CDR2 YYNGEE. Here the CDR3 reads CASSVGRGLPPDTQYF. CDR3 coding DNA: TGTGCCAGCAGCGTAGGTCGGGGCCTCCCACCCGATACGCAGTATTTT.

CDR3 loop: CASSSLMTSEFYEQYF. DNA of the CDR3: TGTGCCAGCAGCTCCTTAATGACTAGCGAATTCTACGAGCAGTACTTC. The chain links TRBV7-8 to TRBJ2-7; TRBD2 aligns across 8 bases. V lost 4 bases to trimming and J lost 3 bases; unmatched junction nucleotides: 11. The CDR3 length is 16 residues. Germline V gene sequence: CDR1 SGHVS, CDR2 FQNEAQ.

This rearrangement joins TRBV7-6 to TRBJ2-7; possibly TRBD1 for D (5 bases). The CDR3 length is 13 residues. Trimming shortened V by 6 bases and J by 2 bases, and 11 bases separated the two germline ends. CDR1 is SGHVS, CDR2 FNYEAQ, per germline. In nucleotides, the CDR3 is TGTGCCAGCAGTTGGGGCATAACCTACGAGCAGTACTTC. This encodes CASSWGITYEQYF.